These 14 T cell receptor beta chains came from one sample sequenced in a study of T cell repertoires in cytomegalovirus infection. From the reads, TCRdb called clonotypes with MiXCR, one entry per CDR3 protein. The table shows 110,000 or so distinct CDR3 sequences, with about 30% occurring only once. The antigens of these receptors remain unknown. The sample here was CD8+ T cells from cultured PBMCs, taken from culture after CMV antigen stimulation. Receptor source: a human donor in good health (CMV status not recorded). Some clones in this sample may be carry-over from other donors' samples.

There are many counts of this clonotype. DNA for the CDR3: TGTGCCAGCAGCTTGGTGGACTTTACGGGGACTGAAGCTTTCTTT. As protein: CASSLVDFTGTEAFF. The chain combines TRBV5-4 with TRBJ1-1, with unresolved D. V lost 0 bases and J 5 bases, leaving 14 bases between the germline ends. In germline, CDR1 is SGHNT, CDR2 YYREEE (reference sequence). The CDR3 is 15 amino acids.

V gene TRBV12-3 or TRBV12-4 combines with J gene TRBJ1-1; D perhaps matches TRBD1 (6 bases). This CDR3 has 17 amino acids. V lost 3 bases and J lost 2, with 19 bases in between. The CDR3: CASSFTGATTINTEAFF. As DNA, the CDR3 is TGTGCCAGCAGTTTTACGGGGGCCACAACTATTAACACTGAAGCTTTCTTT.

This clonotype was observed a few times. V usage is TRBV10-3 and J usage is TRBJ1-5; the D is unclear. Deletions cut 1 base from V and 2 bases from J, with 12 bases between. This CDR3 is 16 amino acids long. CDR1 is ENHRY, CDR2 SYGVKD, per germline. The CDR3 DNA reads TGTGCCATCAGTGAGTTGTGGTCTGGGGGCAATCAGCCCCAGCATTTT. Its translation is CAISELWSGGNQPQHF.

This clonotype was found many times. The V gene is TRBV7-2, the J gene TRBJ2-3, with 7 bases identical to TRBD2. The trim removed 1 base at V and 5 bases at J, leaving 6 bases unmatched. The germline gives CDR1 SGHTA, CDR2 FQGNSA. The length of the CDR3 is 15 residues. The CDR3 region is CASSLGGTTRDTQYF. The CDR3 DNA reads as TGTGCCAGCAGCTTAGGAGGGACTACCCGAGATACGCAGTATTTT.

The V and J genes are TRBV4-1 and TRBJ2-3; D perhaps matches TRBD2 (6 bases). Germline CDR1 MGHRA, CDR2 YSYEKL. The CDR3 has 17 residues. The V and J ends lost 0 bases and 2 bases respectively, with 15 bases between them. CDR3 bases: TGCGCCAGCAGCCAAGATCTGGAGACTAGTCCCACAGATACGCAGTATTTT. Translating gives CASSQDLETSPTDTQYF.

By frequency in the sample, this clonotype is medium-sized. The chain joins TRBV7-2 to TRBJ2-7; D call uncertain. Germline V CDR1 and CDR2: SGHTA, FQGNSA. This CDR3 has 13 residues. V lost 4 bases and J 5 bases, leaving 12 bases between the germline ends. The DNA of the CDR3 is TGTGCCAGCAGCTCCGCGTACTTTAACGAGCAGTACTTC. Amino acids: CASSSAYFNEQYF.

This clonotype was found a few times. The chain recombines TRBV7-2 with TRBJ2-3, with D hard to call. CDR1 is SGHTA, CDR2 FQGNSA, per germline. CDR3 length: 16 amino acids. Trimming left V 5 bases short and J 0 bases short, with 15 bases between. The CDR3 sequence is CASSPLVLTSTDTQYF. The CDR3, as DNA: TGTGCCAGCAGCCCTCTAGTCCTGACTAGCACAGATACGCAGTATTTT.

This chain joins TRBV5-1 and TRBJ1-6; a possible D gene is TRBD1 (6 bases). Trimming took 10 bases from V and 2 from J, leaving 10 bases between them. Germline values: CDR1 SGHRS, CDR2 YFSETQ. The CDR3 contains 13 residues. CDR3 loop: CAWAGAYNSPLHF. The CDR3, as DNA: TGCGCCTGGGCAGGGGCCTATAATTCACCCCTCCACTTT.

This clonotype has just a few counts. The chain links TRBV6-5 to TRBJ2-5; 7 bases are shared with TRBD1. Trimming cost V 0 bases and J 3 bases; bases outside gene matches: 1. The CDR3 extends over 14 amino acids. The germline gives CDR1 MNHEY, CDR2 SVGAGI. The CDR3 loop reads CASSYSGQEETQYF. As DNA, the CDR3 is TGTGCCAGCAGTTACTCAGGACAGGAAGAGACCCAGTACTTC.

There are a few counts of this clonotype. V is TRBV7-6 and J is TRBJ2-1, with 8 bases that match TRBD2. The CDR3 loop spans 16 amino acids. Germline V gives CDR1 SGHVS, CDR2 FNYEAQ. The ends lost 3 bases at V and 5 bases at J; junction bases unmatched: 9. CDR3 sequence (DNA): TGTGCCAGCAGCTTGGCGGGGGGTCCCATCGACAATGAGCAGTTCTTC. It codes for CASSLAGGPIDNEQFF.

The gene calls are TRBV12-3 or TRBV12-4 and TRBJ2-1; 9 bases agree with TRBD2. This CDR3 comprises 18 residues. Trimming cost V 9 bases and J 2 bases; bases outside gene matches: 17. This CDR3 reads CASSLANWVAGAYNEQFF. CDR3 coding DNA: TGTGCCAGTAGCTTAGCCAACTGGGTAGCGGGGGCCTACAATGAGCAGTTCTTC.

This clonotype was observed a handful of times. The rearrangement uses TRBV5-1 and TRBJ2-5; TRBD2 is a possible D gene (6 bases). Germline CDR1 is SGHRS and CDR2 is YFSETQ. V lost 0 bases and J lost 2, with 8 bases in between. CDR3 length: 14 residues. This CDR3 reads CASSLVGGQETQYF. CDR3 coding DNA: TGCGCCAGCAGCTTGGTTGGAGGGCAAGAGACCCAGTACTTC.

This clonotype came up many times. The J gene is TRBJ2-3, the V gene TRBV7-2; D not resolved. CDR1 is SGHTA, CDR2 FQGNSA, per germline. The germline V and J ends were trimmed by 3 bases and 4 bases, with 17 bases remaining between them. CDR3 size: 16 residues. For the CDR3, the DNA is TGTGCCAGCAGCTTGGACCCGAAACGGTTCGCAGATACGCAGTATTTT. As protein: CASSLDPKRFADTQYF.

This clonotype was seen a handful of times. This chain links TRBV10-3 with TRBJ1-1; D gene unclear. This CDR3 comprises 14 residues. Per germline, CDR1 ENHRY and CDR2 SYGVKD. Trimming cost V 0 bases and J 4 bases, with 9 bases left between them. CDR3 amino acids: CAISESAGTTEAFF. The CDR3 nucleotides read TGTGCCATCAGTGAGTCCGCAGGCACCACTGAAGCTTTCTTT.